This T cell receptor (beta chain) was documented in a study of shared clonotypes between healthy human individuals. Sequencing used immunoSEQ multiplex PCR; TCRdb keeps in-frame clones, though not all of them. This sample has millions of clones, with about 95% found just once. The CDR3 sequence is 16 residues long. V lost 2 bases, J lost 0 bases, and 12 bases lay in between. CDR1 SGHRS and CDR2 YFSETQ come from the germline V gene. Input material: naive CD4+ T cells sorted from blood. The sample's subset: CD45RA+ positively selected. This TCR was sampled from a man in his late teens or twenties in good health. V is TRBV5-1 and J is TRBJ1-3; D gene uncertain. DNA for the CDR3: TGCGCCAGCAGCTTAGCACAGCTAGGCTCTGGAAACACCATATATTTT. It encodes CASSLAQLGSGNTIYF.